This TCR beta chain was sequenced during a study of cytomegalovirus exposure and HLA in healthy donors. V dropped 4 bases and J dropped 0; count of bases not matched to a gene: 7. This CDR3 comprises 15 residues. Per germline, CDR1 SGHRS and CDR2 YFSETQ. PCR was performed using 60 Vbeta and 13 Jbeta primers. Sequencing used immunoSEQ multiplex PCR; TCRdb keeps in-frame clones, though not all of them. This repertoire shows under 200,000 clones, 79% found once; its top ten account for approximately 0.7%. The chain recombines TRBV5-1 with TRBJ2-7; 7 bases line up with TRBD2. The source is a middle-aged woman in good health and CMV-seronegative. The sequenced sample was PBMCs. CDR3 bases: TGCGCCAGCAGCGTCCCGGGGGGTCCCTCCTACGAGCAGTACTTC. Its translation: CASSVPGGPSYEQYF.